This T cell receptor beta chain emerged from a study of blood T cell repertoires in COVID-19. The study recruited people aged 18 to 89 years across approximately 23 US areas. Participant-given clinical history determined each cohort assignment. Participants in the exposed group had met a COVID-19 case in the 2 weeks before joining the study. Sequencing was performed with immunoSEQ multiplex PCR; in TCRdb, only in-frame clones are kept and a portion is missing. The sample comprises a few hundred thousand clones, about 90% of which are singletons, and less than 3.5% rests with the top ten. Losses at the gene ends were 4 bases for V and 7 bases for J; bases not matched to a gene: 8. The CDR3 is 14 amino acids. Germline V gene sequence: CDR1 SGHTS, CDR2 YDEGEE.

The sequence was obtained from a woman aged 45-65 years who had been exposed to COVID-19. The sample taken for sequencing was PBMCs or T cells enriched from blood (not recorded which). The V and J genes are TRBV5-8 and TRBJ1-2, with 9 bases lining up with TRBD1. CDR3 amino acids: CASSHTGTGFGYTF. CDR3 coding DNA: TGTGCCAGCAGCCACACCGGGACAGGGTTTGGCTACACCTTC.